This TCR beta chain was retrieved from a study of shared clonotypes between healthy human individuals. Clones were read by immunoSEQ multiplex PCR, and TCRdb kept only the in-frame ones, dropping some. The data show approximately 1.9 million clones, approximately 92% seen once. The V gene's germline CDR1 is LGHNT and CDR2 FRNRAP. This CDR3 has 15 amino acids. V was cut by 5 bases and J by 0 bases, with 10 bases left in between. Naive CD8 cells lacked CD45RO, underwent positive selection for CCR7 and left out terminally differentiated effector memory CD45RA+ cells. The J gene is TRBJ2-2, the V gene TRBV12-5, with a weak D call TRBD2 (6 bases). The origin of this receptor is a young man in good health. Some clones in this sample may be carry-over from other donors' samples. The sequenced sample was naive CD8+ T cells from PBMCs. The CDR3 here is CASGPGLTNTGELFF. CDR3 bases: TGTGCTAGTGGTCCGGGACTGACGAACACCGGGGAGCTGTTTTTT.